This TCR beta chain was recorded in a study of blood T cell repertoires in COVID-19. This CDR3 spans 15 amino acids. Germline CDR1 reads SGHRS; CDR2 reads YFSETQ. V shed 2 bases, J shed 8 bases, and the junction held 6 bases outside the gene matches. This clone was seen a handful of times. The method was immunoSEQ multiplex PCR; TCRdb's version includes in-frame clones alone and lacks a portion of them. The sample has about 210,000 clones, 82% seen once. This chain uses TRBV5-1 with TRBJ1-4, with 10 bases matching TRBD1. Sequencing was done on a sample of peripheral blood. The clonotype comes from a woman aged 40 to 49 with acute or convalescent COVID-19. The CDR3 reads CASSLGTGAWEKLFF. DNA of the CDR3: TGCGCCAGCAGCTTAGGGACAGGGGCTTGGGAAAAACTGTTTTTT.